The 29 T cell receptor beta chains listed next were all sequenced from one sample in a study of cytomegalovirus exposure and HLA in healthy donors. Clones were read by immunoSEQ multiplex PCR, and TCRdb kept only the in-frame ones, dropping some. The table shows hundreds of thousands of clones, with approximately 83% occurring only once. The specimen was PBMCs. All receptors come from a woman in her twenties or thirties in good health and CMV-seropositive.

The chain joins TRBV6-5 to TRBJ2-7, with 9 bases lining up with TRBD1. The CDR3 loop spans 13 amino acids. Germline V gene lookup returns CDR1 MNHEY and CDR2 SVGAGI. V shed 5 bases, J shed 5 bases, and the junction held 4 bases outside the gene matches. The CDR3 spells CASSPGQGNEQYF. CDR3 sequence (DNA): TGTGCCAGCAGTCCGGGACAGGGAAACGAGCAGTACTTC.

This rearrangement joins TRBV5-6 to TRBJ2-7; TRBD1 aligns across 9 bases. This CDR3 comprises 15 residues. CDR1 and CDR2 (germline): SGHDT, YYEEEE. Losses at the gene ends were 3 bases for V and 2 bases for J; bases not matched to a gene: 6. The CDR3 DNA is TGTGCCAGCAGCTCCGAACAGGGGGCAACCTACGAGCAGTACTTC. This codes for CASSSEQGATYEQYF.

This clone was detected once. The chain couples TRBV27 to TRBJ2-1; 10 nucleotides line up with TRBD2. In germline, CDR1 is MNHEY, CDR2 SMNVEV (reference sequence). There are 15 residues in the CDR3. V lost 4 bases to trimming and J lost 8 bases; unmatched junction nucleotides: 8. The CDR3 region has the DNA TGTGCCAGCAGTTCGGGGACTAGCGACAGGGATGAGCAGTTCTTC. Protein product: CASSSGTSDRDEQFF.

This sequence joins TRBV2 and TRBJ1-2; D uncertain. This CDR3 has 11 amino acids. V lost 3 bases and J 8 bases, leaving 7 bases between the germline ends. Germline-derived CDR1 and CDR2 are SNHLY and FYNNEI. CDR3 region: CASSEVRGYTF. Here the CDR3 DNA reads TGTGCCAGCAGTGAGGTTCGGGGCTACACCTTC.

The rearrangement joins TRBV30 to TRBJ1-2; D possibly corresponds to TRBD1 (6 bases). The CDR3 loop spans 11 amino acids. Germline CDR1 and CDR2: GTSNPN and SVGIG (reference sequence). Trimming stripped 5 bases from V and 8 bases from J, with 12 bases between. CDR3 DNA sequence: TGTGCCTGGGAAAGGACAGCCGGCTACACCTTC. It translates to CAWERTAGYTF.

The V call is TRBV28, the J call TRBJ2-7; D is undetermined. V lost 4 bases and J 3 bases, leaving 4 bases between the germline ends. The CDR3 length is 11 residues. Germline values: CDR1 MDHEN, CDR2 SYDVKM. The CDR3 DNA follows: TGTGCCAGCAGTTCCTTCTACGAGCAGTACTTC. It specifies CASSSFYEQYF.

Points on this clone: At one of its ends the junction is not consistent with the germline gene, which may arise from a read error. The chain uses TRBV11-2 and TRBJ2-1; tentative D call: TRBD2 (7 bases). Germline CDR1 reads SGHAT; CDR2 reads FQNNGV. The CDR3 contains 12 residues. The CDR3 DNA sequence: TGTGCCAGCAGCCCCGTGGGGGGGCTCTCCGTCTTC. Translation gives CASSPVGGLSVF.

The rearrangement joins TRBV27 to TRBJ2-3; TRBD1 is a possible D gene (6 bases). This CDR3 contains 16 residues. V was pared by 4 bases and J by 0 bases, with 14 bases between. Germline values: CDR1 MNHEY, CDR2 SMNVEV (reference sequence). The chain's CDR3 is CASSSYREASTDTQYF. DNA of the CDR3: TGTGCCAGCAGTTCTTACAGGGAAGCTAGCACAGATACGCAGTATTTT.

This clone was counted many times. The same CDR3 arises from other DNA sequences in this sample as well. The chain uses TRBV4-1 and TRBJ1-5, with unresolved D. The V and J ends lost 0 bases and 7 bases respectively, with 7 bases between them. Per the germline V gene, CDR1 is MGHRA and CDR2 is YSYEKL. This CDR3 region has 13 residues. The CDR3 nucleotides read TGCGCCAGCAGCCAAGATCGTGGCCAGCCCCAGCATTTT. It specifies CASSQDRGQPQHF.

The chain employs TRBV7-3 and TRBJ2-5; 7 bases agree with TRBD1. The trim removed 5 bases at V and 8 bases at J, leaving 8 bases unmatched. CDR3 length equals 13 residues. In germline, CDR1 is SGHTA, CDR2 FQGTGA. The CDR3 loop is CASSDGTVETQYF. In DNA, the CDR3 is TGTGCCAGCAGCGATGGGACAGTAGAAACCCAGTACTTC.

The chain recombines TRBV30 with TRBJ1-3; D gene unclear. CDR1 and CDR2 (germline): GTSNPN, SVGIG (reference sequence). This CDR3 has 16 amino acids. Trimming removed 1 base at V and 1 base at J, with 14 bases between. CDR3 sequence (DNA): TGTGCCTGGAGTGGACTACTCTCGGGGTCTGGAAACACCATATATTTT. Translating gives CAWSGLLSGSGNTIYF.

V is TRBV7-9 and J is TRBJ2-1; 10 nucleotides align to TRBD2. J gave up 3 bases and V 7 bases, and 9 bases lay outside the gene matches. This CDR3 contains 16 residues. Germline CDR1 and CDR2: SEHNR and FQNEAQ (reference sequence). The CDR3 region is CASTLAGVLFYNEQFF. The CDR3 coding sequence is TGTGCCAGCACGCTAGCGGGAGTATTGTTCTACAATGAGCAGTTCTTC.

The CDR3 is CASSPRRSSGKGETQYF. The DNA of the CDR3 is TGTGCCAGCAGCCCACGGAGGAGTAGCGGGAAGGGAGAGACCCAGTACTTC. This chain connects TRBV7-6 to TRBJ2-5; 8 bases are a match to TRBD2. The germline gives CDR1 SGHVS, CDR2 FNYEAQ. This CDR3 has 17 residues. The V segment lost 5 bases and the J segment 4 bases; nucleotides outside the gene matches: 15.

The chain employs TRBV7-2 and TRBJ2-1; TRBD2 is a possible D gene (6 bases). The CDR3 covers 14 residues. V gave up 0 bases and J gave up 5 bases, with 8 bases separating them. CDR1 is SGHTA, CDR2 FQGNSA, per germline. The CDR3: CASSLARRDNEQFF. Written as DNA, the CDR3 is TGTGCCAGCAGCTTAGCGCGGAGGGACAATGAGCAGTTCTTC.

V usage is TRBV29-1 and J usage is TRBJ1-5; the match to TRBD1 covers 7 bases. The CDR3 sequence is 14 residues long. Germline lookup yields CDR1 SQVTM and CDR2 ANQGSEA. V shed 6 bases and J 0 bases; nucleotides not matched to a gene: 5. CDR3 sequence (DNA): TGCAGCGTCTCACAGGGGTATAGCAATCAGCCCCAGCATTTT. Residues: CSVSQGYSNQPQHF. The full variable domain, its missing parts supplied by reference TRBV29-1 and TRBJ1-5, is SAVISQKPSRDICQRGTSLTIQCQVDSQVTMMFWYRQQPGQSLTLIATANQGSEATYESGFVIDKFPISRPNLTFSTLTVSNMSPEDSSIYLCSVSQGYSNQPQHFGDGTRLSIL.

This chain links TRBV2 with TRBJ1-1, with TRBD1 identical over 10 bases. In germline, CDR1 is SNHLY, CDR2 FYNNEI. V trimming: 3 bases; J trimming: 6 bases; junction bases outside the gene matches: 10. This CDR3 has 16 residues. The CDR3 is CASSEGQGWGSSEAFF. For the CDR3, the DNA is TGTGCCAGCAGTGAGGGACAGGGGTGGGGTAGCTCTGAAGCTTTCTTT.

With regard to this clone: At one end the junction does not follow the germline gene, possibly because of a read error. The chain uses TRBV5-1 and TRBJ2-7; a weak D match, TRBD2 (6 bases). Per germline, CDR1 SGHRS and CDR2 YFSETQ. This CDR3 spans 17 amino acids. CDR3 nucleotide sequence: TGCGCCAGCAGCGATGGAAGGGAGCGGGTGGGGTCCTACAAGCAGTACTTC. The encoded protein is CASSDGRERVGSYKQYF.

This clone occurred once. The gene calls are TRBV7-2 and TRBJ2-2; 11 nucleotides align to TRBD2. V was pared by 5 bases and J by 5 bases, with 10 bases of the junction left unmatched. The CDR3 runs to 17 residues. CDR1 and CDR2 from the germline V gene are SGHTA and FQGNSA. The CDR3 loop reads CASSPLLAGGKTGELFF. The CDR3 region has the DNA TGTGCCAGCAGCCCTCTTCTAGCGGGAGGTAAAACCGGGGAGCTGTTTTTT.

This rearrangement joins TRBV5-6 to TRBJ1-5; 7 positions agree with TRBD1. Germline-derived CDR1 and CDR2 are SGHDT and YYEEEE. V lost 2 bases to trimming and J lost 4 bases; unmatched junction nucleotides: 3. The CDR3 totals 14 residues. In nucleotides, the CDR3 is TGTGCCAGCAGCTTCGGGGGACAGAATCAGCCCCAGCATTTT. It specifies CASSFGGQNQPQHF.

The genes are TRBV6-6 and TRBJ2-3, with D uncertain. The CDR3 length is 12 residues. Germline V gives CDR1 MNHNY, CDR2 SVGAGI (reference sequence). V lost 2 bases and J 3 bases, leaving 3 bases between the germline ends. The CDR3 is CASSYITDTQYF. The CDR3 DNA sequence: TGTGCCAGCAGTTACATAACAGATACGCAGTATTTT.

This chain joins TRBV5-1 and TRBJ1-1; D gene unclear. Germline CDR1 SGHRS, CDR2 YFSETQ. V was trimmed by 6 bases and J by 5 bases, leaving 14 bases between them. This CDR3 has 13 amino acids. This CDR3 is CASKVEGSTEAFF. The CDR3 DNA reads as TGCGCCAGCAAAGTGGAGGGAAGTACTGAAGCTTTCTTT. Based on the CDR3 plus reference TRBV5-1 and TRBJ1-1, the full variable domain is KAGVTQTPRYLIKTRGQQVTLSCSPISGHRSVSWYQQTPGQGLQFLFEYFSETQRNKGNFPGRFSGRQFSNSRSEMNVSTLELGDSALYLCASKVEGSTEAFFGQGTRLTVV.

The CDR3 nucleotides read TGCGCCAGCAGCCCCGGCACAGATACGCAGTATTTT. Residues: CASSPGTDTQYF. V and J are TRBV5-1 and TRBJ2-3, with no clear D. The CDR3 is made up of 12 amino acids. Trimming took off 4 bases at V and 1 base at J, with 4 bases between the two ends. Germline lookup yields CDR1 SGHRS and CDR2 YFSETQ.

V is TRBV7-8 and J is TRBJ1-1; 9 positions agree with TRBD1. Losses at the gene ends were 5 bases for V and 2 bases for J; bases not matched to a gene: 9. The CDR3 has 16 amino acids. Per germline, CDR1 SGHVS and CDR2 FQNEAQ. CDR3 nucleotides: TGTGCCAGCAGCGTCCCGGGACAGGGTCTAAACACTGAAGCTTTCTTT. As protein: CASSVPGQGLNTEAFF.

This clone was found a few times. The J gene is TRBJ1-2, the V gene TRBV6-4, with D tentatively TRBD1 (5 bases). The germline V and J ends were trimmed by 0 bases and 4 bases, with 15 bases remaining between them. The germline CDR1 and CDR2 sequences are MRHNA and SNTAGT. The length of the CDR3 is 16 residues. CDR3 bases: TGTGCCAGCAGTGACTCGACAGCGGGGGAGGTCTATGGCTACACCTTC. Its protein product is CASSDSTAGEVYGYTF.

The chain is built from TRBV27 and TRBJ2-7; the match to TRBD1 covers 7 bases. The CDR3 consists of 16 residues. Unmatched junction bases numbered 15, after V lost 6 bases and J lost 4 bases. Per the germline V gene, CDR1 is MNHEY and CDR2 is SMNVEV (reference sequence). The CDR3 is CASSLGLARGIYEQYF. The CDR3 DNA follows: TGTGCCAGCAGCCTGGGGCTGGCCAGGGGGATTTACGAGCAGTACTTC.

The rearrangement links TRBV12-5 to TRBJ1-3; D not resolved. V was shortened by 6 bases and J by 1 base, with 13 bases between the two germline ends. CDR1 and CDR2 from the germline V gene are LGHNT and FRNRAP. The CDR3 spans 15 residues. The DNA of the CDR3 is TGTGCTAGTGGCGAGGGAGTGCTGTCTGGAAACACCATATATTTT. It specifies CASGEGVLSGNTIYF.

This chain connects TRBV20-1 to TRBJ2-1; D not resolved. The V end was cut by 2 bases, the J end by 6 bases, with 5 bases between. Germline V gene lookup returns CDR1 DFQATT and CDR2 SNEGSKA (reference sequence). This CDR3 is 11 amino acids long. The CDR3 nucleotides are TGCAGTGCTAGAAGAGCCAATGAGCAGTTCTTC. Its protein product is CSARRANEQFF.

J is TRBJ1-1 and V is TRBV4-1; TRBD1 is a possible D gene (5 bases). The CDR3 sequence is 16 residues long. V shed 1 base and J shed 4 bases, with 16 bases lying between them. CDR1 is MGHRA, CDR2 YSYEKL, per germline. CDR3 nucleotide sequence: TGCGCCAGCAGCCAAGGCGGTGGGGGGGTCAGCACTGAAGCTTTCTTT. As protein: CASSQGGGGVSTEAFF.

The chain employs TRBV6-6 and TRBJ2-7, with 14 bases fitting TRBD2. J gave up 3 bases and V 8 bases, and 9 bases lay outside the gene matches. The V gene's germline CDR1 is MNHNY and CDR2 SVGAGI (reference sequence). The CDR3 spans 16 residues. CDR3 sequence reads: CASLGTSGRGGYEQYF. For the CDR3, the DNA is TGTGCCAGCTTGGGGACTAGCGGGAGAGGAGGCTACGAGCAGTACTTC.